This T cell receptor (beta chain) was found in a study of cytomegalovirus exposure and HLA in healthy donors. Points from the study as a whole: DRB1 showed the most TCR associations and HLA-C the fewest in a later analysis, as rates varied by HLA locus. The authors considered a cluster of highly shared sequence variants likely to be a sequencing artifact. Listed as cytomegalovirus-associated were 150 to 200 TCR beta chains.

This CDR3 spans 14 amino acids. V was trimmed by 5 bases and J by 1 base, leaving 15 bases between them. The germline V gene has CDR1 SQVTM and CDR2 ANQGSEA. About this clone: What it binds is unknown.

Amplification used 60 Vbeta primers and 13 Jbeta primers. The data were produced by immunoSEQ multiplex PCR, yet TCRdb's version contains in-frame clones alone and is incomplete. The sample yields 120,000 or so clones, 78% seen once. This sequence originates from a man aged 25-45 years in good health and CMV-seropositive. What was sequenced was PBMCs. This chain connects TRBV29-1 to TRBJ2-7; D not resolved. The CDR3 DNA sequence: TGCAGCGTTTTGTCCGCAGATAAATCCTACGAGCAGTACTTC. This sequence encodes CSVLSADKSYEQYF.